These T cell receptor beta chains were read from a single sample in a study of CD8+ T cells in alopecia areata. Profiled with immunoSEQ multiplex PCR; TCRdb holds only in-frame clones, not every one. The table has around 100,000 clones, about two fifths seen once. The sample was CD4+ T cells sorted from blood. Receptors originate from a human donor with alopecia areata. Both conserved end residues are part of each CDR3. Fields, in order: clone size, J gene, CDR3 length, V gene, D gene, CDR3 DNA, CDR3 protein. D genes are given only for firm matches. For some rows the clone size is stated as once, few or many, or as a class when expanded; others skip it.

few | TRBJ1-5 | 13 | TRBV6-5 | . | TGTGCCAGCAGTTACCGCTTGGAGCAGCCCCAGCATTTT | CASSYRLEQPQHF
. | TRBJ2-7 | 14 | TRBV19 | TRBD1 | TGTGCCAGTAGTTCAAGACAGGGGAGCTACGAGCAGTACTTC | CASSSRQGSYEQYF
. | TRBJ1-6 | 11 | TRBV28 | . | TGTGCCAGCAGTTCAAATTCACCCCTCCACTTT | CASSSNSPLHF
. | TRBJ2-3 | 12 | TRBV11-2 | . | TGTGCCAGCAGCCCATTTGGAGATACGCAGTATTTT | CASSPFGDTQYF
. | TRBJ2-1 | 13 | TRBV29-1 | TRBD1 | TGTTTGATCCGGGACAGGGGGTTTAATGAGCAGTTCTTC | CLIRDRGFNEQFF
few | TRBJ2-5 | 12 | TRBV25-1 | . | TGTGCCAGCCTCGACCACCAAGAGACCCAGTACTTC | CASLDHQETQYF
. | TRBJ2-3 | 15 | TRBV13 | . | TGTGCCAGCAGCGTCACTTCAGGTTCCGGAGATACGCAGTATTTT | CASSVTSGSGDTQYF
. | TRBJ2-5 | 14 | TRBV2 | . | TGTGCCAGCAGTGAAGCCGGGACATATGAGACCCAGTACTTC | CASSEAGTYETQYF
. | TRBJ2-5 | 21 | TRBV30 | TRBD2 | TGTGCCTGGAGTGAGACACAGGGCCCCGGGACTAGCGGGAGGGCCCGGGAGACCCAGTACTTC | CAWSETQGPGTSGRARETQYF
. | TRBJ1-2 | 12 | TRBV29-1 | . | TGCAGCGTTGTGTGGGGTTTATATGGCTACACCTTC | CSVVWGLYGYTF
. | TRBJ2-7 | 13 | TRBV6-5 | . | TGTGCCAGCAACAGGAGAAACTCCTACGAGCAGTACTTC | CASNRRNSYEQYF
few | TRBJ2-1 | 15 | TRBV29-1 | TRBD2 | TGCAGCGTTGATCAACTAGCGGGAGTTGGCAATGAGCAGTTCTTC | CSVDQLAGVGNEQFF
few | TRBJ2-7 | 14 | TRBV28 | TRBD1 | TGTGCCAGCAGCCTACAGGGGCCCCCTTCCGAGCAGTACTTC | CASSLQGPPSEQYF
. | TRBJ2-3 | 12 | TRBV28 | . | TGTGCCAGCTGTTTAGTGACAGATACGCAGTATTTT | CASCLVTDTQYF
. | TRBJ2-3 | 14 | TRBV7-2 | . | TGTGCCAGCAGCTTAGACTACGTAACAGATACGCAGTATTTT | CASSLDYVTDTQYF
. | TRBJ1-6 | 14 | TRBV2 | . | TGTGCCAGCAGACCCCGGGCCGTTAATTCACCCCTCCACTTT | CASRPRAVNSPLHF
. | TRBJ1-6 | 15 | TRBV4-1 | . | TGCGCCAGCAGCCAACCGACAGGTTCCCATTCACCCCTCCACTTT | CASSQPTGSHSPLHF
. | TRBJ2-7 | 12 | TRBV6-5 | TRBD1 | TGTGCCAGCAGCCGGACAGGGTACGAGCAGTACTTC | CASSRTGYEQYF
. | TRBJ2-1 | 12 | TRBV29-1 | TRBD2 | TGCAGCGGGACTAGCGCGTACAATGAGCAGTTCTTC | CSGTSAYNEQFF
few | TRBJ1-2 | 11 | TRBV28 | . | TGTGCCAGCAGGAGGAACTATGGCTACACCTTC | CASRRNYGYTF